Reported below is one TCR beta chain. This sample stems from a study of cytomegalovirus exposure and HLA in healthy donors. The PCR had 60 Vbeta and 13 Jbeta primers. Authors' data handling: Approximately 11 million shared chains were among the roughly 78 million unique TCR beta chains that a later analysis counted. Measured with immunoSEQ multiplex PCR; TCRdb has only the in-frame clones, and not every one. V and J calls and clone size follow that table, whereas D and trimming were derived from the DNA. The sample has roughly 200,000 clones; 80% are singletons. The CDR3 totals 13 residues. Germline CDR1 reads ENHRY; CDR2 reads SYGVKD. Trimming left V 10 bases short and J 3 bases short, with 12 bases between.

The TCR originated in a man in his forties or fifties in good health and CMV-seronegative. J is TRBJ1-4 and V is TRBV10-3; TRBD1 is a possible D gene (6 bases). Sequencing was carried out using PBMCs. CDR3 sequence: CATKGGANEKLFF. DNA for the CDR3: TGTGCCACCAAGGGGGGGGCTAATGAAAAACTGTTTTTT.